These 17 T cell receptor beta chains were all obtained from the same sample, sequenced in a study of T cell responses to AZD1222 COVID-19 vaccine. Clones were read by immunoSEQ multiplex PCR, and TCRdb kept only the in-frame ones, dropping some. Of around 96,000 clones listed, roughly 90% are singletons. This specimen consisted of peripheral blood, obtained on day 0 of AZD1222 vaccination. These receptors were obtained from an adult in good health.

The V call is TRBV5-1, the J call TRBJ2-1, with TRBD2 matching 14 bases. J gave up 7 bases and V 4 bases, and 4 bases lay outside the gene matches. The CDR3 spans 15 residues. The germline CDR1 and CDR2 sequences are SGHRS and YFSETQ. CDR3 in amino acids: CASSPRLAGGNEQFF. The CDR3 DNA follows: TGCGCCAGCAGCCCAAGACTAGCGGGGGGGAATGAGCAGTTCTTC.

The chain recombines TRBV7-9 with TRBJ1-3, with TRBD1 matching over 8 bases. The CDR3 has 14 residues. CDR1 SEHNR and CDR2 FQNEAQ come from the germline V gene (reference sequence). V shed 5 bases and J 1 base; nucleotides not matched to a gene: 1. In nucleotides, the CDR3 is TGTGCCAGCAGCCGGACAGGGTCTGGAAACACCATATATTTT. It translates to CASSRTGSGNTIYF.

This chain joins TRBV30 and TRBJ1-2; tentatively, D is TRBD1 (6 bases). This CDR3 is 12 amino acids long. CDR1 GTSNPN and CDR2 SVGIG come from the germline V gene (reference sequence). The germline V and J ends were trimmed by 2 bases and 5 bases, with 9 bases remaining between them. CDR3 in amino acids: CAWSLGQYGYTF. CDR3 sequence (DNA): TGTGCCTGGAGTCTTGGACAGTATGGCTACACCTTC.

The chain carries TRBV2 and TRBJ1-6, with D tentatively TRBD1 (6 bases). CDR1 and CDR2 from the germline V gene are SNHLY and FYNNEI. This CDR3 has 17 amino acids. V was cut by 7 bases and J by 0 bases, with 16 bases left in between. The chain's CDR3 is CASMGGTMSSYNSPLHF. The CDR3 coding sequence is TGTGCCAGCATGGGCGGGACAATGTCCTCCTATAATTCACCCCTCCACTTT.

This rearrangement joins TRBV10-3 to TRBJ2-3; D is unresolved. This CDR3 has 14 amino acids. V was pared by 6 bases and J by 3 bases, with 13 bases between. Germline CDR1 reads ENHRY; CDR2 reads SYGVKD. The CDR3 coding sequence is TGTGCCATCAGCTCGGACGGCAGAACAGATACGCAGTATTTT. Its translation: CAISSDGRTDTQYF.

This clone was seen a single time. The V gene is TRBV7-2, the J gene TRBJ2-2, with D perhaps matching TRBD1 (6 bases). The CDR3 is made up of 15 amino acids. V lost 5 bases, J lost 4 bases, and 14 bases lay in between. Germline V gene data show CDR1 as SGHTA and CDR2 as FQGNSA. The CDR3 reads CASSVKGQITGELFF. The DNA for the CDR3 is TGTGCCAGCAGCGTAAAAGGACAGATCACCGGGGAGCTGTTTTTT.

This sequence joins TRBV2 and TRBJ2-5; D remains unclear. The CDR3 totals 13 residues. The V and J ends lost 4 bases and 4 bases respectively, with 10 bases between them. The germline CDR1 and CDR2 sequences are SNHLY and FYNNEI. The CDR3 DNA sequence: TGTGCCAGCAGTGGATGGGAAGGAGAGACCCAGTACTTC. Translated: CASSGWEGETQYF.

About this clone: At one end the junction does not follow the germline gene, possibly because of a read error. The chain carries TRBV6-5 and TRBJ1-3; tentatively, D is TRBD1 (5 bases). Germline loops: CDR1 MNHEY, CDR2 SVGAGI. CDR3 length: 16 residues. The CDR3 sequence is CASTYESQGSGNTIYF. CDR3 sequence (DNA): TGTGCCAGCACTTACGAGTCGCAGGGTAGTGGAAACACCATATATTTT.

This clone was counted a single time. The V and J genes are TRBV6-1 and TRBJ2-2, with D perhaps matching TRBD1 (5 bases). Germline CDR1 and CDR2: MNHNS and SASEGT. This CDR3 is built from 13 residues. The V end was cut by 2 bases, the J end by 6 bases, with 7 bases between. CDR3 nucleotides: TGTGCCAGCAGTGAATCAGGGTCCGGGGAGCTGTTTTTT. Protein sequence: CASSESGSGELFF.

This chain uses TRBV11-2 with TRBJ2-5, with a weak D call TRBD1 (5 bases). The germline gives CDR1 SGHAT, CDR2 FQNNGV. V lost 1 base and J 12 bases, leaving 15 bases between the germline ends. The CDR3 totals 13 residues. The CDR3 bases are TGTGCCAGCAGCTTAGGTGGGGCTGGCGTGAAGTACTTC. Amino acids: CASSLGGAGVKYF.

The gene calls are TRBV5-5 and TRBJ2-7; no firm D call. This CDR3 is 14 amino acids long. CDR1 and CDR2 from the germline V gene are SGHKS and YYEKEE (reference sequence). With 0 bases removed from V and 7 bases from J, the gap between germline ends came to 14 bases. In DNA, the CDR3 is TGTGCCAGCAGCTTGGCGGACGGGTTCGGGGAGCAGTACTTC. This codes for CASSLADGFGEQYF.

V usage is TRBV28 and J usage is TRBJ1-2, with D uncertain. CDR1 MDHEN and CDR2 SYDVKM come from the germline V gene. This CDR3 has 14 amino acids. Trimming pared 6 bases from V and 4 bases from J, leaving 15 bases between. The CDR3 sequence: CASRAGVEGYGYTF. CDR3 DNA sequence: TGTGCCAGCAGAGCTGGGGTGGAAGGCTATGGCTACACCTTC.

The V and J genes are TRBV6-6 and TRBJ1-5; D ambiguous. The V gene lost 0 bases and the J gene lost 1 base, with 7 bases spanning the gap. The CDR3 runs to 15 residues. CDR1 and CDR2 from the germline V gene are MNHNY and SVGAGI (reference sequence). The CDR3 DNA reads TGTGCCAGCAGTTACTCTACCAGGAGCAATCAGCCCCAGCATTTT. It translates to CASSYSTRSNQPQHF.

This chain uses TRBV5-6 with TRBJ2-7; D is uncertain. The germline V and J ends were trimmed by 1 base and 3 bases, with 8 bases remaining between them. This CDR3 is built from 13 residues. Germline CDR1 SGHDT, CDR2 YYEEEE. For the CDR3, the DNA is TGTGCCAGCAGCTTGCGGCACGTCTACGAGCAGTACTTC. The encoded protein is CASSLRHVYEQYF.

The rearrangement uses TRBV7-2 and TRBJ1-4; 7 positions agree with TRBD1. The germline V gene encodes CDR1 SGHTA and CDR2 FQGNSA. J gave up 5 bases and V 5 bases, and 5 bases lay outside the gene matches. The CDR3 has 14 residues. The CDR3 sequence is CASSLNRGNEKLFF. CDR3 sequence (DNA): TGTGCCAGCAGCCTAAACAGGGGAAATGAAAAACTGTTTTTT.

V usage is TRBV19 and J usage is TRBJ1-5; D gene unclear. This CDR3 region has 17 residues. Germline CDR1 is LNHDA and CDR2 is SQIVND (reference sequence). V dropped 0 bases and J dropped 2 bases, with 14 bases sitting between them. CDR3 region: CASSIEKKGKGNQPQHF. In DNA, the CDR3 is TGTGCCAGTAGTATAGAAAAAAAGGGAAAGGGCAATCAGCCCCAGCATTTT. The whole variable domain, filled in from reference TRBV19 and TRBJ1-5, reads DGGITQSPKYLFRKEGQNVTLSCEQNLNHDAMYWYRQDPGQGLRLIYYSQIVNDFQKGDIAEGYSVSREKKESFPLTVTSAQKNPTAFYLCASSIEKKGKGNQPQHFGDGTRLSIL.

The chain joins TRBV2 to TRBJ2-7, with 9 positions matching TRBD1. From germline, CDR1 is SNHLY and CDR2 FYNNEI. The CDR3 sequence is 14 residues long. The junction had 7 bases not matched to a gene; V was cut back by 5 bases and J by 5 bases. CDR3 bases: TGTGCCAGCAGTCAATATGGACAGGGGAACGAGCAGTACTTC. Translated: CASSQYGQGNEQYF.